This T cell receptor beta chain was found in a study of technical replicates of blood from four donors. Trimming pared 3 bases from V and 4 bases from J, leaving 3 bases between. The CDR3 covers 11 residues. Looked up from germline, CDR1 is MNHEY and CDR2 is SVGAGI. Measured with immunoSEQ multiplex PCR; TCRdb has only the in-frame clones, and not every one. The sample has some 70,000 clones; 90% to 95% are singletons. The receptor's source is a human donor in good health. Some clones in this sample may be carry-over from other donors' samples. Sequenced: PBMCs. The chain is built from TRBV6-5 and TRBJ2-5; D is ambiguous. The CDR3 DNA reads TGTGCCAGCAGTTATCTAGAGACCCAGTACTTC. This translates into CASSYLETQYF.